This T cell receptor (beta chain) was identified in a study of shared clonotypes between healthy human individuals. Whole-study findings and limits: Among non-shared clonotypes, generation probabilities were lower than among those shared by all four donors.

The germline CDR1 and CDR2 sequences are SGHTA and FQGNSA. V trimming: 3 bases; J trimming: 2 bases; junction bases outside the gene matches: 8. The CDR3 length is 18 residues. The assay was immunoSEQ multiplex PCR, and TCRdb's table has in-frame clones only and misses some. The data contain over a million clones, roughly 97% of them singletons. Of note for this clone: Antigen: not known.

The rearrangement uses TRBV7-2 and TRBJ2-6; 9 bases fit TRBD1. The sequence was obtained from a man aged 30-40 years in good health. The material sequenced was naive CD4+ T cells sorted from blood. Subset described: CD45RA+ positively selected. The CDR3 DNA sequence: TGTGCCAGCAGCTTCGGGTACAGGGGGCGGGCTGGGGCCAACGTCCTGACTTTC. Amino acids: CASSFGYRGRAGANVLTF.